These 16 T cell receptor beta chains were all obtained from the same sample, sequenced in a study of cytomegalovirus exposure and HLA in healthy donors. Use of 60 Vbeta and 13 Jbeta primers characterized the PCR. Sequencing was performed with immunoSEQ multiplex PCR; in TCRdb, only in-frame clones are kept and a portion is missing. The data contain more than 70,000 clones, around four fifths of them singletons. Sequencing was carried out using PBMCs. The receptors come from a boy aged 5-17 years in good health and CMV-seronegative.

The chain links TRBV5-4 to TRBJ2-5, with 10 bases aligning to TRBD2. Germline V gene sequence: CDR1 SGHNT, CDR2 YYREEE (reference sequence). The V segment lost 4 bases and the J segment 9 bases; nucleotides outside the gene matches: 18. The CDR3 contains 17 residues. The CDR3: CASSLKTNVAGGMAQYF. As DNA, the CDR3 is TGTGCCAGCAGCCTAAAGACCAATGTAGCGGGGGGAATGGCCCAGTACTTC.

The genes are TRBV5-1 and TRBJ2-2, with TRBD2 matching 10 bases. CDR1 and CDR2 from the germline V gene are SGHRS and YFSETQ. V shed 0 bases, J shed 4 bases, and the junction held 6 bases outside the gene matches. This CDR3 spans 17 amino acids. CDR3 sequence: CASSLAPSGGSTGELFF. The DNA for the CDR3 is TGCGCCAGCAGCTTGGCCCCTAGCGGGGGTTCCACCGGGGAGCTGTTTTTT.

The chain joins TRBV4-3 to TRBJ2-5, with TRBD2 matching over 9 bases. The CDR3 covers 17 residues. After removal of 1 base from V and 1 base from J, the junction contained 7 bases not matched to a gene. Looked up from germline, CDR1 is LGHNA and CDR2 is YSLEER. The CDR3 reads CASSQGPAGGLQETQYF. The CDR3 region has the DNA TGCGCCAGCAGCCAAGGGCCAGCGGGAGGCCTCCAAGAGACCCAGTACTTC.

The rearrangement joins TRBV19 to TRBJ2-5; a possible D gene is TRBD1 (5 bases). This CDR3 region has 16 residues. CDR1 is LNHDA, CDR2 SQIVND, per germline (reference sequence). The ends were cut back, 2 bases at V and 5 bases at J, with 18 bases in the middle. Here the CDR3 reads CASSIFPPAGPETQYF. The DNA for the CDR3 is TGTGCCAGTAGTATATTTCCCCCCGCAGGGCCGGAGACCCAGTACTTC. The full variable domain, completed using reference TRBV19 and TRBJ2-5, is DGGITQSPKYLFRKEGQNVTLSCEQNLNHDAMYWYRQDPGQGLRLIYYSQIVNDFQKGDIAEGYSVSREKKESFPLTVTSAQKNPTAFYLCASSIFPPAGPETQYFGPGTRLLVL.

The J gene is TRBJ2-5, the V gene TRBV15; 12 bases are a match to TRBD2. This CDR3 comprises 18 residues. The trim removed 3 bases at V and 2 bases at J, leaving 10 bases unmatched. CDR1 and CDR2 from the germline V gene are LNHNV and YYDKDF (reference sequence). The CDR3 nucleotides read TGTGCCACCAGCAGCCGCCCCGGACTAGCGGGGCATCAAGAGACCCAGTACTTC. It codes for CATSSRPGLAGHQETQYF.

The gene calls are TRBV6-6 and TRBJ2-1, with 8 bases lining up with TRBD1. V dropped 2 bases and J dropped 4; count of bases not matched to a gene: 4. The CDR3 runs to 15 residues. CDR1 and CDR2 (germline): MNHNY, SVGAGI (reference sequence). The CDR3 here is CASSYGDRTYNEQFF. The CDR3 DNA reads TGTGCCAGCAGTTACGGGGACAGGACATACAATGAGCAGTTCTTC.

This chain uses TRBV7-2 with TRBJ1-5; no clear D gene. V was clipped by 3 bases and J by 6 bases, with 9 bases between them. Germline V lookup: CDR1 SGHTA, CDR2 FQGNSA. The CDR3 length is 13 residues. CDR3 sequence reads: CASSFVQAQPQHF. CDR3 nucleotides: TGTGCCAGCAGCTTCGTTCAAGCTCAGCCCCAGCATTTT.

The chain links TRBV6-4 to TRBJ2-1; TRBD1 matches at 7 bases. Trimming cost V 3 bases and J 4 bases; bases outside gene matches: 6. CDR3 size: 15 residues. The germline V gene has CDR1 MRHNA and CDR2 SNTAGT. The CDR3 bases are TGTGCCAGCAGTGATGGGACAGAAGCATACAATGAGCAGTTCTTC. Its protein product is CASSDGTEAYNEQFF.

The chain uses TRBV27 and TRBJ2-7; TRBD1 aligns across 9 bases. CDR3 length equals 14 residues. Germline-derived CDR1 and CDR2 are MNHEY and SMNVEV (reference sequence). Trimming took 6 bases from V and 0 from J; bases not matched to a gene: 3. CDR3 in amino acids: CASSKTGGSYEQYF. The CDR3 DNA reads as TGTGCCAGCAGCAAGACAGGGGGCTCCTACGAGCAGTACTTC.

CDR3 bases: TGTGCTAGTGGTTTAGGGGTTCAGCCCCAGCATTTT. It specifies CASGLGVQPQHF. The chain uses TRBV12-5 and TRBJ1-5; TRBD1 is a possible D gene (5 bases). The V end lost 3 bases, the J end lost 6 bases, and 6 bases lay between the germline ends. Germline CDR1 and CDR2: LGHNT and FRNRAP. The CDR3 is 12 amino acids.

This clone was seen only once. This rearrangement joins TRBV28 to TRBJ2-7; a possible D gene is TRBD1 (5 bases). Trimming cost V 5 bases and J 6 bases, with 20 bases left between them. The CDR3 runs to 15 residues. Germline V lookup: CDR1 MDHEN, CDR2 SYDVKM. Here the CDR3 DNA reads TGTGCCAGCAGTGATCAGGGTAGGGGAAACTCCGAGCAGTACTTC. It yields the protein CASSDQGRGNSEQYF. Full variable domain (rest looked up from reference TRBV28 and TRBJ2-7): DVKVTQSSRYLVKRTGEKVFLECVQDMDHENMFWYRQDPGLGLRLIYFSYDVKMKEKGDIPEGYSVSREKKERFSLILESASTNQTSMYLCASSDQGRGNSEQYFGPGTRLTVT.

Only a few counts were recorded for this clone. This chain connects TRBV19 to TRBJ1-1; no clear D gene. CDR3 length: 12 amino acids. Trimming removed 8 bases at V and 10 bases at J, with 17 bases between. Germline values: CDR1 LNHDA, CDR2 SQIVND (reference sequence). The CDR3 DNA sequence: TGTGCCAGTGTCAGCCTAGCTTCGCGAGCTTTCTTT. Its translation: CASVSLASRAFF.

The V call is TRBV5-6, the J call TRBJ2-4; D is perhaps TRBD1 (5 bases). Trimming cost V 0 bases and J 0 bases, with 10 bases left between them. CDR3 length: 16 residues. The V gene's germline CDR1 is SGHDT and CDR2 YYEEEE. The CDR3 loop is CASSLEQALAKNIQYF. The CDR3 DNA sequence: TGTGCCAGCAGCTTGGAACAGGCCTTAGCCAAAAACATTCAGTACTTC.

This chain connects TRBV5-6 to TRBJ1-2; possible D gene TRBD1, 5 bases. The CDR3 length is 12 residues. V dropped 9 bases and J dropped 2 bases, with 11 bases sitting between them. Germline CDR1 and CDR2: SGHDT and YYEEEE. CDR3 in DNA: TGTGCCACCGGCCGGGGGAACTATGGCTACACCTTC. This sequence encodes CATGRGNYGYTF.

The rearrangement links TRBV2 to TRBJ2-1, with 12 bases lining up with TRBD2. V trimming: 6 bases; J trimming: 3 bases; junction bases outside the gene matches: 3. Germline assignment: CDR1 SNHLY and CDR2 FYNNEI. This CDR3 is 15 amino acids long. CDR3 DNA sequence: TGTGCCAGCAGAGGACTAGCGGGAATCTACAATGAGCAGTTCTTC. Its protein product is CASRGLAGIYNEQFF.

The CDR3, as DNA: TGTGCCAGCAGCCAAGATCCCCTTAGCGGGAAAGACTACAATGAGCAGTTCTTC. Amino acid sequence: CASSQDPLSGKDYNEQFF. The rearrangement links TRBV14 to TRBJ2-1; 8 positions agree with TRBD2. CDR3 length equals 18 residues. Losses at the gene ends were 0 bases for V and 3 bases for J; bases not matched to a gene: 10. Germline loops: CDR1 SGHDN, CDR2 FVKESK. Full variable domain (remainder filled in from reference TRBV14 and TRBJ2-1): EAGVTQFPSHSVIEKGQTVTLRCDPISGHDNLYWYRRVMGKEIKFLLHFVKESKQDESGMPNNRFLAERTGGTYSTLKVQPAELEDSGVYFCASSQDPLSGKDYNEQFFGPGTRLTVL.